Reported below is one T cell receptor (beta chain). This clonotype has only a few counts. Its antigen has not been determined. Nothing much larger sits one base from this clone, and base qualities are not available. This sample stems from a study of identical twins (dated by TCRdb to about 2016). Some background on the complete study: To test whether fetal clonotypes persist, the study used deep sequencing on TCR alpha and beta repertoires from monozygotic twins, unrelated adults of various ages, and cord blood. To rule out contamination, the twin experiments were replicated at different times with different library preparation protocols. The research as a whole found: Because the same donors could not be followed over many years, conclusions were based on cross-sectional statistical analysis. In monozygotic twins, recombination models systematically underestimated out-of-frame TCR alpha sharing, but the models matched the sharing seen between unrelated individuals. Compared with coincidental sharing between unrelated individuals, out-of-frame TCR alpha sequences shared between twins showed an excess of sequences with low generation probability. In beta out-of-frame sequences, excess twin sharing was weaker, because having fewer shared sequences lowered the signal-to-noise ratio. Fewer insertions were carried by abundant cord blood beta clonotypes, a similar but weaker trend appeared in young adult naive repertoires, and no such trend appeared in memory repertoires. Zero-insertion analyses could be partly confounded by invariant T cells such as MAIT and iNKT, although diverse VJ usage argued against such confounding for most clonotypes.

Every donor in the study was a healthy Caucasian. The twin cohort comprised three pairs of female monozygotic twins, all aged about 18 to 30 years. Peripheral blood mononuclear cells were used as the source from which RNA for TCR libraries was isolated. To prepare the library, 5' RACE was applied. TCRdb shows the sequencer as Illumina HiSeq 2000. A universal primer binding site was introduced by template switching, and a unique molecular identifier was present in the final cDNA, enabling accurate counting of TCR cDNA molecules. Specific primers in the conserved constant-segment region were used to synthesize first-strand cDNA for TCR alpha and beta chains. To control for contamination, every cDNA library carried two barcodes: a SMART-Mk sample barcode plus Illumina barcodes. TruSeq adapter sequences along with Illumina sample barcodes were introduced in two successive PCR steps. The TCR alpha and beta cDNA libraries were sequenced on the Illumina HiSeq platform using custom primers. Turning to the authors' computational methods: Raw reads were processed with MiGEC to extract unique molecular identifiers, and MiXCR was used to determine CDR3 positions. Recombination models were inferred per individual with the repgenHMM and IGoR tools using an EM algorithm. Shared clonotype analysis was performed with the tcR package in R, normalizing sharing by the product of cloneset sizes. To study raw recombination free of thymic and clonal selection effects, out-of-frame nonproductive sequences were analyzed. TCRdb trimmed the raw reads at Q25, called clones with MiXCR and kept productive beta chains. Entries are consolidated by CDR3 protein sequence, retaining the most common genes and DNA. TCRdb's processing, not the study's, gives the V and J calls here. In all, the sample holds 650,000 to 750,000 distinct CDR3 sequences, and 21% of those were seen once. The ten largest clones add up to over 4% of the sample.

These records were also assigned to another study, of T cells expressing NK-cell markers. The second study reports: In sorted CD3+CD56+NKG2C+, CD3+CD56+NKG2C- and CD3+CD56-NKG2C+ T-cell subsets from several donors, TCR beta-chain repertoires were profiled. Seven of the eight sequenced donors were HCMV-seropositive and one was HCMV-seronegative. In several experiments an anti-gammadeltaTCR antibody was added to restrict sorting to alphabetaTCR-expressing T cells. In five to seven donors, the dominant CD3+CD56+NKG2C+ clonotypes were among the top 10 CD8+ clonotypes and accounted for about 1.0-7.5% of CD8+ T cells. Those dominant clonotypes were again the most abundant among CD3+CD56-NKG2C+ cells in a few donors, at roughly 25-65%. Whether the expanded NKG2C-expressing T cell clones were specific for HCMV antigens remained unclear. Randomly selected healthy volunteers, three men and five women, were used as the eight sequenced donors. HCMV serostatus was determined by detecting HCMV-specific IgG in serum with a commercial ELISA kit. Bulk peripheral blood T-cell repertoires were additionally sequenced from unsorted PBMC for about 6 donors. MIGEC handled demultiplexing of the reads and grouping by UMI, while MiTCR was used to assemble and quantify clonotypes. Only TCR cDNA sequences supported by at least two reads were kept to exclude erroneous sequences. The tcR package was used for downstream repertoire analysis, with clonotypes matched between fractions based on CDR3 nucleotide sequence plus V segment. Antigen specificity was annotated against VDJdb with VDJmatch, allowing one amino acid substitution in CDR3.

What was sequenced was PBMCs. The sequence derives from a woman aged 18-30 years in good health.

The nucleotides are TGCAGTGCTAATGGGGCCGGCTCCTACGAGCAGTACTTC. Its coded protein is CSANGAGSYEQYF. The sequence links TRBV20-1 to TRBJ2-7; the D region possibly corresponds to TRBD1 (5 bases align). CDR1 DFQATT and CDR2 SNEGSKA are derived from the germline V gene (reference sequence). A distance of 10 bases separates the germline ends of V and J, which lose 4 bases and 0 bases respectively. The CDR3 sequence holds 13 residues, the cysteine and phenylalanine included. The kept DNA is CDR3 alone, 39 bases in frame from the first base.